This T cell receptor (beta chain) was found in a study of T cell responses to AZD1222 COVID-19 vaccine. Study overall: The study pooled second doses at about 4 or about 12 weeks. Whole-study findings and limits: Two AZD1222 administrations were followed by greater Spike-specific TCR breadth and depth. At baseline, just 5 or 6 AZD1222 recipients tested seropositive. In a largely white British group with more females than males, clonal diversity was possibly underestimated.

This clone was seen once. Antigen specificity is unknown. Assay: immunoSEQ multiplex PCR; the TCRdb copy retains only in-frame clones and omits some. The table includes about 150,000 clones, 80% to 95% detected once. V trimming: 4 bases; J trimming: 1 base; junction bases outside the gene matches: 12. CDR3 length: 18 amino acids. Germline V gene sequence: CDR1 MNHNS, CDR2 SASEGT. This rearrangement joins TRBV6-1 to TRBJ2-2; 7 bases align to TRBD2. The sequence was collected from an adult in good health. Specimen: peripheral blood, collected on day 0 of AZD1222 vaccination. As DNA, the CDR3 is TGTGCCAGCAGTGTAAGGGGCCTAGCGGTTTGGAACACCGGGGAGCTGTTTTTT. It encodes CASSVRGLAVWNTGELFF.